This T cell receptor (beta chain) was captured by sequencing in a study of shared clonotypes between healthy human individuals. General study findings and limits: Larger estimated richness was generally recorded for naive subsets relative to memory subsets. In having few donors, the study represented limited genetic and exposure-history diversity.

Data came from immunoSEQ multiplex PCR; TCRdb stores just in-frame clones and leaves some out. The sample has approximately 1.5 million clones, 98% seen once. A note on this clone: Antigen specificity is unknown. The sample carries other DNA sequences with the same CDR3.

CDR1 is SGDLS, CDR2 YYNGEE, per germline. The length of the CDR3 is 13 residues. V lost 0 bases and J lost 6, with 8 bases in between. The rearrangement links TRBV9 to TRBJ2-3; D may correspond to TRBD1 or TRBD2 (5 bases each). The sequenced sample consisted of naive CD4+ T cells sorted from blood. This sample's subset: CD45RA+ positively selected. The receptor's source is a man aged 25-40 years in good health. CDR3 sequence: CASSVAGTDTQYF. In nucleotides, the CDR3 is TGTGCCAGCAGCGTAGCCGGGACGGATACGCAGTATTTT.